The 21 T cell receptor beta chains below come from one sample, sequenced in a study of control samples from healthy donors and cancer patients. Some clones are missing from TCRdb's copy, which holds only in-frame ones; the method was immunoSEQ multiplex PCR. The data contain 150,000 or so clones, about 90% of them singletons. Sequencing was performed on blood. The receptors were gathered from a woman aged 25 to 45 in good health.

The gene calls are TRBV10-3 and TRBJ2-1, with 14 bases that match TRBD2. The CDR3 has 18 residues. Germline CDR1 reads ENHRY; CDR2 reads SYGVKD. The V segment lost 5 bases and the J segment 8 bases; nucleotides outside the gene matches: 14. CDR3 protein: CAISTQPGLAGVGDEQFF. As DNA, the CDR3 is TGTGCCATCAGTACCCAACCGGGACTAGCGGGAGTTGGCGATGAGCAGTTCTTC.

CDR3 loop: CASSPPDRDQETQYF. DNA of the CDR3: TGTGCCAGCTCACCACCGGACAGGGATCAAGAGACCCAGTACTTC. The rearrangement links TRBV18 to TRBJ2-5, with 8 nucleotides matching TRBD1. The J segment lost 2 bases and the V segment lost 0 bases, leaving 2 bases of the junction unmatched. This CDR3 region has 15 residues. The germline V gene encodes CDR1 KGHSH and CDR2 LQKENI.

The V call is TRBV27, the J call TRBJ2-1; D is unclear. Trimming left V 6 bases short and J 3 bases short, with 18 bases between. CDR1 MNHEY and CDR2 SMNVEV come from the germline V gene (reference sequence). The CDR3 length is 16 residues. The CDR3 loop reads CASRPIGGVGYNEQFF. CDR3 sequence (DNA): TGTGCCAGCAGACCGATTGGTGGGGTGGGCTACAATGAGCAGTTCTTC.

The rearrangement uses TRBV7-6 and TRBJ2-2; tentative D call: TRBD1 (6 bases). CDR1 and CDR2 from the germline V gene are SGHVS and FNYEAQ. This CDR3 is built from 16 residues. V was clipped by 2 bases and J by 1 base, with 11 bases between them. CDR3 sequence (DNA): TGTGCCAGCAGCTTAAGACAGGCGAAGAACACCGGGGAGCTGTTTTTT. Protein product: CASSLRQAKNTGELFF.

This chain joins TRBV5-1 and TRBJ2-1; TRBD2 matches 11 bases. This CDR3 is 15 amino acids long. The V gene's germline CDR1 is SGHRS and CDR2 YFSETQ. Unmatched junction bases numbered 9, after V lost 4 bases and J lost 9 bases. The chain's CDR3 is CASSPLAGAPGEQFF. The CDR3 DNA is TGCGCCAGCAGCCCACTAGCGGGAGCCCCAGGTGAGCAGTTCTTC.

The CDR3 DNA follows: TGTGCCAGCAGCTCAGGGGGAAGTGTCTCTGAAGCTTTCTTT. As protein: CASSSGGSVSEAFF. This rearrangement joins TRBV5-6 to TRBJ1-1; TRBD1 matches 7 bases. Germline CDR1 and CDR2: SGHDT and YYEEEE. V shed 3 bases and J 6 bases; nucleotides not matched to a gene: 8. The length of the CDR3 is 14 residues.

This chain links TRBV5-1 with TRBJ2-6; D possibly corresponds to TRBD2 (5 bases). The V end was cut by 4 bases, the J end by 4 bases, with 12 bases between. CDR1 SGHRS and CDR2 YFSETQ come from the germline V gene. The CDR3 has 15 residues. The CDR3 DNA reads TGCGCCAGCAGCCCTAGCTCCCCCGGGGCCAACGTCCTGACTTTC. Translated, it gives CASSPSSPGANVLTF.

The chain is built from TRBV29-1 and TRBJ1-2; D is perhaps TRBD1 (5 bases). The CDR3 totals 14 residues. Trimming pared 6 bases from V and 2 bases from J, leaving 16 bases between. CDR1 and CDR2 (germline): SQVTM, ANQGSEA. Here the CDR3 reads CSVPDRGRNYGYTF. The CDR3 nucleotides read TGCAGCGTCCCTGATAGGGGTAGGAACTATGGCTACACCTTC.

This sequence joins TRBV18 and TRBJ1-2, with 7 bases lining up with TRBD1. Germline V gives CDR1 KGHSH, CDR2 LQKENI. This CDR3 has 16 residues. The ends lost 2 bases at V and 0 bases at J; junction bases unmatched: 6. This chain's CDR3 is CASSPTGTASNYGYTF. CDR3 coding DNA: TGTGCCAGCTCACCAACGGGGACAGCTTCTAACTATGGCTACACCTTC.

This clone has more than one count but fewer than ten. V and J are TRBV5-1 and TRBJ2-6; a weak D match, TRBD1 (6 bases). The CDR3 consists of 14 residues. The V gene lost 7 bases and the J gene lost 0 bases, with 8 bases spanning the gap. Germline CDR1 reads SGHRS; CDR2 reads YFSETQ. The DNA for the CDR3 is TGCGCCAGCCTGGACAGCTCTGGGGCCAACGTCCTGACTTTC. It yields the protein CASLDSSGANVLTF.

The V and J genes are TRBV27 and TRBJ2-1, with 13 bases lining up with TRBD2. The J segment lost 6 bases and the V segment lost 6 bases, leaving 2 bases of the junction unmatched. CDR1 is MNHEY and CDR2 is SMNVEV in the germline V gene (reference sequence). The length of the CDR3 is 14 residues. Here the CDR3 DNA reads TGTGCCAGCAGATGGACTAGCGGGAGCAATGAGCAGTTCTTC. This sequence encodes CASRWTSGSNEQFF.

Regarding this clone: At the DNA level, this CDR3 is encoded by other sequences in the same sample as well. The chain combines TRBV28 with TRBJ1-5, with D unclear. Trimming took 2 bases from V and 6 from J, leaving 2 bases between them. The germline gives CDR1 MDHEN, CDR2 SYDVKM. The length of the CDR3 is 11 residues. CDR3 sequence reads: CASSLGQPQHF. The CDR3 DNA reads TGTGCCAGCAGTTTAGGTCAGCCCCAGCATTTT.

As to this clone: Sequence at one end of the junction differs from germline and may be a read error. This chain joins TRBV7-9 and TRBJ2-4; D gene uncertain. The CDR3 sequence is 9 residues long. The V gene's germline CDR1 is SEHNR and CDR2 FQNEAQ (reference sequence). The chain's CDR3 is CASSFPPHF. In DNA, the CDR3 is TGTGCCAGCAGCTTCCCGCCCCACTTC. Full variable domain (remainder filled in from reference TRBV7-9 and TRBJ2-4): DTGVSQNPRHKITKRGQNVTFRCDPISEHNRLYWYRQTLGQGPEFLTYFQNEAQLEKSRLLSDRFSAERPKGSFSTLEIQRTEQGDSAMYLCASSFPPHFGAGTRLSVL.

This chain links TRBV6-2 or TRBV6-3 with TRBJ2-2; possible D gene TRBD1, 6 bases. CDR3 length equals 13 residues. The germline CDR1 and CDR2 sequences are MNHEY and SVGEGT. Trimming shortened V by 5 bases and J by 4 bases, and 8 bases separated the two germline ends. The CDR3 DNA reads TGTGCCAGCAGTCTAGGGGGCACCGGGGAGCTGTTTTTT. Protein: CASSLGGTGELFF.

The chain is built from TRBV4-1 and TRBJ2-5; no reliable D call. V shed 0 bases and J shed 0 bases, with 14 bases lying between them. Germline assignment: CDR1 MGHRA and CDR2 YSYEKL. The CDR3 spans 17 residues. The CDR3 DNA reads TGCGCCAGCAGCCAAGAGGTAGAGGCTGGATACCAAGAGACCCAGTACTTC. Its protein product is CASSQEVEAGYQETQYF.

The CDR3 spells CASSLKGTDTQYF. CDR3 coding DNA: TGTGCCAGCAGTCTCAAGGGGACAGATACGCAGTATTTT. This sequence joins TRBV3-1 (or the pseudogene TRBV3-2) and TRBJ2-3, with a tentative D call TRBD1 (5 bases). The V and J ends lost 6 bases and 3 bases respectively, with 10 bases between them. The CDR3 is 13 amino acids. Looked up from germline, CDR1 is LGHDT and CDR2 is YNNKEL (reference sequence).

The rearrangement uses TRBV5-1 and TRBJ2-1; 8 positions agree with TRBD1. Germline values: CDR1 SGHRS, CDR2 YFSETQ. This CDR3 contains 13 residues. Germline trimming cut 5 bases from V and 8 bases from J; bases unmatched to any gene: 6. The CDR3 spells CASRKTGEYEQFF. The CDR3 nucleotides are TGCGCCAGCAGAAAGACAGGGGAGTATGAGCAGTTCTTC.

This sequence joins TRBV6-2 or TRBV6-3 and TRBJ2-1; 8 bases map to TRBD2. With 6 bases clipped from V and 5 bases from J, the junction kept 15 bases outside the gene matches. This CDR3 spans 17 amino acids. Germline V CDR1 and CDR2: MNHEY, SVGEGT. The CDR3 sequence is CASSRSWLAGPDNEQFF. DNA for the CDR3: TGTGCCAGCAGCCGCTCCTGGCTAGCGGGCCCAGACAATGAGCAGTTCTTC.

This chain joins TRBV5-5 and TRBJ2-6; D remains unclear. The CDR3 has 15 residues. Germline V CDR1 and CDR2: SGHKS, YYEKEE (reference sequence). Trimming left V 1 base short and J 1 base short, with 6 bases between. The DNA for the CDR3 is TGTGCCAGCAGCTTGATGGGGTCTGGGGCCAACGTCCTGACTTTC. Residues: CASSLMGSGANVLTF.

The J gene is TRBJ2-1, the V gene TRBV5-1; TRBD1 aligns across 9 bases. Germline V gives CDR1 SGHRS, CDR2 YFSETQ. J lost 3 bases, V lost 6 bases, and 7 bases had no gene match. The length of the CDR3 is 15 residues. The CDR3 region is CASTQGADYYNEQFF. Here the CDR3 DNA reads TGCGCCAGCACACAGGGGGCCGACTACTACAATGAGCAGTTCTTC. The variable domain in full, with the rest retrieved from reference TRBV5-1 and TRBJ2-1, is KAGVTQTPRYLIKTRGQQVTLSCSPISGHRSVSWYQQTPGQGLQFLFEYFSETQRNKGNFPGRFSGRQFSNSRSEMNVSTLELGDSALYLCASTQGADYYNEQFFGPGTRLTVL.

The chain uses TRBV6-5 and TRBJ2-3; 11 nucleotides align to TRBD2. V was pared by 8 bases and J by 4 bases, with 5 bases of the junction left unmatched. This CDR3 is built from 14 residues. Per the germline V gene, CDR1 is MNHEY and CDR2 is SVGAGI. CDR3 sequence reads: CASRGLADADTQYF. The CDR3 DNA reads as TGTGCCAGCCGGGGACTAGCGGACGCAGATACGCAGTATTTT.